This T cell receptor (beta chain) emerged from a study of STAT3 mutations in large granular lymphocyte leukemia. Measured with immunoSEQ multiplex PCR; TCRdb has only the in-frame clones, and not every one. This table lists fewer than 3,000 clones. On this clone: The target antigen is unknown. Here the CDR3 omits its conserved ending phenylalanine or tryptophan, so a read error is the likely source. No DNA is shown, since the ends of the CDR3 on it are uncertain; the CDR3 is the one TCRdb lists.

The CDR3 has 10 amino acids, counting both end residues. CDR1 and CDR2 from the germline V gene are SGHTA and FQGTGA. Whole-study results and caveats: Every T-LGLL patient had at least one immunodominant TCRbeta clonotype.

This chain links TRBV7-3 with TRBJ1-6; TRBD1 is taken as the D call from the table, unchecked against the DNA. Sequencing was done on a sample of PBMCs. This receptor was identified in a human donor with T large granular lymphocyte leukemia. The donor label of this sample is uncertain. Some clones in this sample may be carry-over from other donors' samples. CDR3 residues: CASSANSGGP.